This T cell receptor (beta chain) stems from a study of neoadjuvant anti-PD-1 for oral cavity cancer. Across the whole study: Before surgery, most patients got three to four biweekly 3 mg/kg nivolumab doses. Notes on the study in general: Only a few patients per response group were TCR-analyzed; validation needed.

V was clipped by 0 bases and J by 6 bases, with 6 bases between them. Germline CDR1 and CDR2: SGHVS and FQNEAQ. The length of the CDR3 is 14 residues. This clone was counted between two and nine times. Its antigen is undetermined. Time point reported: after neoadjuvant nivolumab, at surgical resection. Patients had HPV-negative, locally advanced oral cavity squamous cell carcinoma. Survey sequencing of tumors mostly used 4 to 5.5 ug DNA, two replicates. Clones were read by immunoSEQ multiplex PCR, and TCRdb kept only the in-frame ones, dropping some. This table holds roughly 15,000 clones, approximately 40% found once.

The material sequenced was tumor tissue, taken after nivolumab (anti-PD-1) treatment. The TCR comes from a person between 35 and 79 years old with oral cavity squamous cell carcinoma. The J gene is TRBJ1-6, the V gene TRBV7-8; D not resolved. For the CDR3, the DNA is TGTGCCAGCAGCTTAGCCTCGGGTAATTCACCCCTCCACTTT. Translation gives CASSLASGNSPLHF. Full variable domain (rest looked up from reference TRBV7-8 and TRBJ1-6): GAGVSQSPRYKVAKRGQDVALRCDPISGHVSLFWYQQALGQGPEFLTYFQNEAQLDKSGLPSDRFFAERPEGSVSTLKIQRTQQEDSAVYLCASSLASGNSPLHFGNGTRLTVT.